This TCR beta chain was captured in a study of CD8+CD57+ T cells in acquired aplastic anemia. Genomic DNA constituted the template upon which TCR beta VDJ and CDR3 profiling was performed. MiXCR was run by TCRdb on the reads, yielding one entry per CDR3 protein. The sample consists of about 160,000 distinct CDR3 sequences, about two thirds of them appearing once. Notes on the study in general: No significant difference in CD8+ Simpson's diversity was found between patients and controls. Comparison of patients with controls identified about 27 shared CD8+ CDR3 sequences.

Previously, flow cytometry had revealed CD8+CD57+ cell expansion in the patients chosen for sequencing. None of the patients had been given any therapy when their blood was sampled. Trimming cost V 0 bases and J 6 bases, with 12 bases left between them. The CDR3 length is 14 residues. Germline loops: CDR1 DFQATT, CDR2 SNEGSKA (reference sequence). As concerns this clonotype: Its specificity is unknown.

V usage is TRBV20-1 and J usage is TRBJ2-1, with no clear D. Material for sequencing was sorted CD4+, CD8+, or CD8+CD57+ T cells (not recorded which) from PBMCs. This TCR was recovered from a human donor with aplastic anemia. CDR3 residues: CSARDSVGPNEQFF. The CDR3 bases are TGCAGTGCTAGAGATTCGGTTGGGCCCAATGAGCAGTTCTTC.